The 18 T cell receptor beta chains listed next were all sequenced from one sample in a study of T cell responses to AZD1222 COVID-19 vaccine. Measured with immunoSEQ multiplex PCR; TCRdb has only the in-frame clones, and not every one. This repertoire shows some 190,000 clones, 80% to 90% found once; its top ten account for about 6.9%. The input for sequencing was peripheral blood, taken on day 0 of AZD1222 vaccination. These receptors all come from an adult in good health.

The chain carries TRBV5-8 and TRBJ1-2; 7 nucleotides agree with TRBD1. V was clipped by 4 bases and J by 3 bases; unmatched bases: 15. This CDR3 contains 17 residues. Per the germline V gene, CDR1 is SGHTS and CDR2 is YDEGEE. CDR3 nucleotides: TGTGCCAGCAGCAATACAGGGGCCCGGACCAACTACTATGGCTACACCTTC. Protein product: CASSNTGARTNYYGYTF.

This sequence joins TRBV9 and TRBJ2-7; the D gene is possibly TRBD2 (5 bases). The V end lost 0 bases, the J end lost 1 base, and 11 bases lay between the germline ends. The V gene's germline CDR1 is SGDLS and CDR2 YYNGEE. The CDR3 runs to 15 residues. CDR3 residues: CASSVGGAASYEQYF. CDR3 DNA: TGTGCCAGCAGCGTAGGGGGAGCCGCTTCCTACGAGCAGTACTTC.

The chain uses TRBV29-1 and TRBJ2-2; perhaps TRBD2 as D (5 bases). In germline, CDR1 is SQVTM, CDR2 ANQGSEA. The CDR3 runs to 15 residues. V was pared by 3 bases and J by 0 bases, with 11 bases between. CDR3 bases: TGCAGCGTTGATCTGAGCGGATCGAACACCGGGGAGCTGTTTTTT. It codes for CSVDLSGSNTGELFF.

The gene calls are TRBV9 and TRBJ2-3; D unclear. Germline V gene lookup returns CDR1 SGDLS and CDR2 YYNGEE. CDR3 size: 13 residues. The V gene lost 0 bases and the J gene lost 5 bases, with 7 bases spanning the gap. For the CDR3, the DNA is TGTGCCAGCAGCGTAGATGGTGAAGATACGCAGTATTTT. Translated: CASSVDGEDTQYF.

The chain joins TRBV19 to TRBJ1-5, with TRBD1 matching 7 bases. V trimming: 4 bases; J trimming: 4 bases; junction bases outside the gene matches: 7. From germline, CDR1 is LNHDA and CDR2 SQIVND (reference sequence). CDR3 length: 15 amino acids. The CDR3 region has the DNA TGTGCCAGTAGTACCACCGGGACAGCGAATCAGCCCCAGCATTTT. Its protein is CASSTTGTANQPQHF.

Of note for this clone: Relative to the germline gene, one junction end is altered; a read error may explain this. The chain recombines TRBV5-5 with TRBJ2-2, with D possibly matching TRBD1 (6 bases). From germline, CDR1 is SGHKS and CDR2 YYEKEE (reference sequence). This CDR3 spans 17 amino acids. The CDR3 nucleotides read TGTGCCAGCAGCTTGCTTCCCCCGGACAGCTACACCAGGGAGCTGTTTTTT. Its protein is CASSLLPPDSYTRELFF.

DNA for the CDR3: TGTGCCAGTAGTATACCGGGGACTGGCACAGATACGCAGTATTTT. This gives the protein CASSIPGTGTDTQYF. The chain employs TRBV19 and TRBJ2-3; possibly TRBD2 for D (6 bases). In germline, CDR1 is LNHDA, CDR2 SQIVND (reference sequence). Trimming took 2 bases from V and 1 from J, leaving 10 bases between them. The CDR3 spans 15 residues.

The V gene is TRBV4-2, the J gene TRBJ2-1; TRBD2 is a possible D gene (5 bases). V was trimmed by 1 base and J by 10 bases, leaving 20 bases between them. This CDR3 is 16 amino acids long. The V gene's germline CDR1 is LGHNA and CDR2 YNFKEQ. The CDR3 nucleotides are TGTGCCAGCAGCCAAGGCTCCGACTCCTCCAGAGGGGAGCAGTTCTTC. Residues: CASSQGSDSSRGEQFF.

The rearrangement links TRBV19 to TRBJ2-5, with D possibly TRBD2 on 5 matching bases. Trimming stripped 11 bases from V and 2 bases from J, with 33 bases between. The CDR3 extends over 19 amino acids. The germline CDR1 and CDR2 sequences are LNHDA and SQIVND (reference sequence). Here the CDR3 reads CASPRSTKFPGKIQETQYF. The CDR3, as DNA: TGTGCCTCACCACGATCCACCAAATTCCCGGGGAAAATTCAAGAGACCCAGTACTTC.

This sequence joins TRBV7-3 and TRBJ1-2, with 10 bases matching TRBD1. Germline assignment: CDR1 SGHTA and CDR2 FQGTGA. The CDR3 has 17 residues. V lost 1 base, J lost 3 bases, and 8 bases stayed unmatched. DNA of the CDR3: TGTGCCAGCAGCTTAATCGAAGACAGGGGGCTCTACTATGGCTACACCTTC. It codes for CASSLIEDRGLYYGYTF.

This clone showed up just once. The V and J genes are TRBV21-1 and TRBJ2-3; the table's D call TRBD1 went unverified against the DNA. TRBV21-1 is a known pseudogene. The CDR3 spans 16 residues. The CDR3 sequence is CASSKSNRESTDTQYF. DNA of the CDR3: TGTGCCAGCAGCAAATCGAACAGGGAAAGCACAGATACGCAGTATTTT.

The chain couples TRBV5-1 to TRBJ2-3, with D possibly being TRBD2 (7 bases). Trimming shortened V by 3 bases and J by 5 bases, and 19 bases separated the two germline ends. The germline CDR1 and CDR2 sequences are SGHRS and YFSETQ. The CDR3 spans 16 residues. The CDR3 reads CASSSAVGGGVDTQYF. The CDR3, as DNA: TGCGCCAGCAGCTCCGCGGTGGGGGGGGGCGTAGATACGCAGTATTTT.

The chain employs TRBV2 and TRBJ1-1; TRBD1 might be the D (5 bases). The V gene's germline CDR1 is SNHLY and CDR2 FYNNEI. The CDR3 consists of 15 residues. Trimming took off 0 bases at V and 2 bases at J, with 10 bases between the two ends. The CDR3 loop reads CASSEAVQANTEAFF. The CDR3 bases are TGTGCCAGCAGTGAAGCGGTACAGGCCAACACTGAAGCTTTCTTT.

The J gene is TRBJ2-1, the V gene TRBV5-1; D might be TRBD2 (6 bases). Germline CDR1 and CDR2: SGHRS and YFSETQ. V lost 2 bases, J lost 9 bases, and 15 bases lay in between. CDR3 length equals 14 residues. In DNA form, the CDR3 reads TGCGCCAGCAGCTTTGTCAATGCGGGGAGTGAGCAGTTCTTC. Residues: CASSFVNAGSEQFF.

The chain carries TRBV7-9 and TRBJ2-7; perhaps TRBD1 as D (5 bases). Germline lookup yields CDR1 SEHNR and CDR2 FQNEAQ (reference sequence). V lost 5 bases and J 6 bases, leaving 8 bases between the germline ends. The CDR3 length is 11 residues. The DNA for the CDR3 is TGTGCCAGCAGCCAAGGGGTCGAGCAGTACGTC. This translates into CASSQGVEQYV.

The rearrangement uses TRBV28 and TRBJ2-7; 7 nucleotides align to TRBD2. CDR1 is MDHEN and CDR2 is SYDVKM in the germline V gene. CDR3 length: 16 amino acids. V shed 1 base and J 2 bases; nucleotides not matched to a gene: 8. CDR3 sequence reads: CASSLFWEGQPYEQYF. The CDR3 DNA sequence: TGTGCCAGCAGTTTATTTTGGGAGGGTCAGCCCTACGAGCAGTACTTC.

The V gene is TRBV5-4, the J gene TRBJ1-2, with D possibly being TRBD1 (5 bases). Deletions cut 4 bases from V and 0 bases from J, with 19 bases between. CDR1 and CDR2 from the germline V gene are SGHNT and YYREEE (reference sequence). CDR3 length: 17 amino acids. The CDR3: CASSTVPRRDANYGYTF. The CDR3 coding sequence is TGTGCCAGCAGCACCGTCCCCCGCAGGGATGCTAACTATGGCTACACCTTC.

CDR3 DNA: TGTGCCAGCAGCCAAGGATACGGGGGCACTGAAGCTTTCTTT. It specifies CASSQGYGGTEAFF. The J gene is TRBJ1-1, the V gene TRBV3-1 (or the pseudogene TRBV3-2); the D gene is possibly TRBD1 (5 bases). Between the trimmed V and J ends, which lost 1 base and 4 bases, there was a span of 10 bases. CDR1 is LGHDT and CDR2 is YNNKEL in the germline V gene (reference sequence). This CDR3 contains 14 residues.